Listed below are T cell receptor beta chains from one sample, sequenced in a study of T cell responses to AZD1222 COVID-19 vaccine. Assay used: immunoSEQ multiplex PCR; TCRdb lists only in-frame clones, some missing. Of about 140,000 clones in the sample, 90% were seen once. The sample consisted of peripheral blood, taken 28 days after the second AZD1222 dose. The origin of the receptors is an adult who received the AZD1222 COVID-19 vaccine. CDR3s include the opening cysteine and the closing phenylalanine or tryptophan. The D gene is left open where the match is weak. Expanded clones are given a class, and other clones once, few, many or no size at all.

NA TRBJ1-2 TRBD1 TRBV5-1 CASSLFQGDDGYTF TGCGCCAGCAGCTTGTTTCAGGGGGACGACGGCTACACCTTC
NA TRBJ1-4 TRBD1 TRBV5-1 CASSVRGRDDEKLFF TGCGCCAGCAGCGTAAGGGGGCGGGATGATGAAAAACTGTTTTTT
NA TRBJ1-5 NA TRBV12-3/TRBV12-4 CASSFGRQPQHF TGTGCCAGCAGTTTTGGTCGACAGCCCCAGCATTTT
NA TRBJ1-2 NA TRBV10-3 CAISESAGVYGYTF TGTGCCATCAGTGAGTCCGCGGGAGTATATGGCTACACCTTC
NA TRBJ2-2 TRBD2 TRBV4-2 CASSPSGSRTGELFF TGTGCCAGCAGCCCGAGCGGGAGCCGCACCGGGGAGCTGTTTTTT
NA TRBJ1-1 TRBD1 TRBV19 CASSWDSGTEAFF TGTGCCAGTAGTTGGGACAGTGGCACTGAAGCTTTCTTT
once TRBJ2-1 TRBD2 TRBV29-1 CSVEDPLASSYNEQFF TGCAGCGTTGAAGATCCACTAGCGAGCTCCTACAATGAGCAGTTCTTC
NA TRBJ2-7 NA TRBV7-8 CASSLIRGAYEQYF TGTGCCAGCAGCTTAATCCGTGGGGCCTACGAGCAGTACTTC
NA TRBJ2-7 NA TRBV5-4 CASSLGGYEQYF TGTGCCAGCAGCTTGGGGGGCTACGAGCAGTACTTC
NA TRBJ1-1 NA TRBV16 CASSQRQSYTEAFF TGTGCCAGCAGCCAGCGACAGTCGTACACTGAAGCTTTCTTT
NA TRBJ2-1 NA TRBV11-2 CASILSGTDEQFF TGTGCCAGCATCCTCTCTGGGACCGATGAGCAGTTCTTC
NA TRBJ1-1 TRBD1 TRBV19 CASGQGGRTEAFF TGTGCCAGCGGACAGGGGGGAAGAACTGAAGCTTTCTTT
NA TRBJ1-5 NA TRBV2 CASSSWQGSNQPQHF TGTGCCAGCAGTTCCTGGCAAGGTAGCAATCAGCCCCAGCATTTT
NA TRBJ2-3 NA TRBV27 CASSRPFPGDTQYF TGTGCCAGCAGTCGACCCTTCCCTGGAGATACGCAGTATTTT
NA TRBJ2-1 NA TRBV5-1 CASSPRDAQSDEQFF TGCGCCAGCAGCCCCCGGGACGCCCAGTCGGATGAGCAGTTCTTC
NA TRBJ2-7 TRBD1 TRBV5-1 CASSPIPGQGAWEQYF TGCGCCAGCAGCCCAATACCGGGACAGGGGGCATGGGAGCAGTACTTC
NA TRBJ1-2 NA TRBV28 CASSFGFAGAFGYGYTF TGTGCCAGCAGTTTTGGTTTTGCAGGGGCATTTGGGTATGGCTACACCTTC
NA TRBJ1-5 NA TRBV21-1 CASNPGQGRLSNQPQHF TGTGCCAGCAACCCGGGACAGGGGAGGTTAAGCAATCAGCCCCAGCATTTT
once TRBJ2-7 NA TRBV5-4 CASSLAGSYEQYF TGTGCCAGCAGCTTGGCGGGGTCCTACGAGCAGTACTTC
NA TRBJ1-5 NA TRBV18 CASYDRDGDQPQHF TGTGCCAGCTATGACCGGGACGGTGATCAGCCCCAGCATTTT
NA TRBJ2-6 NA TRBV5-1 CASSLVGAGANVLTF TGCGCCAGCAGCTTGGTCGGGGCTGGGGCCAACGTCCTGACTTTC
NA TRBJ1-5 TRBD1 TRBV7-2 CASSSRSGGDQPQHF TGTGCCAGCAGCTCCCGTTCAGGGGGCGATCAGCCCCAGCATTTT
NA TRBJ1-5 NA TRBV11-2 CASSLGGTNQPQHF TGTGCCAGCAGCTTAGGAGGGACTAATCAGCCCCAGCATTTT
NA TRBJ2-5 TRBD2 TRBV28 CASSLDSGGQETQYF TGTGCCAGCAGTTTAGATAGCGGGGGCCAAGAGACCCAGTACTTC
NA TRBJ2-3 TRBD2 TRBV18 CASSPFATGGVVGTDTQYF TGTGCCAGCTCCCCATTCGCAACCGGGGGGGTTGTAGGCACAGATACGCAGTATTTT
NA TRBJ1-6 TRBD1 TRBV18 CASSTGVAGDSPLHF TGTGCCAGCTCGACAGGGGTCGCGGGCGATTCACCCCTCCACTTT
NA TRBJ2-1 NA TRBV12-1 CASSRGLAGGERNEQFF TGTGCCAGCAGCCGAGGACTAGCGGGAGGAGAAAGGAATGAGCAGTTCTTC
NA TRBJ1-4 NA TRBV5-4 CASSLNQPNEKLFF TGTGCCAGCAGTTTGAACCAGCCTAATGAAAAACTGTTTTTT
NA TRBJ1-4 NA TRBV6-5 CASSTHRREKLFF TGTGCCAGCAGTACCCACAGACGGGAAAAACTGTTTTTT
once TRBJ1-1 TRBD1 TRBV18 CASSPGQGAFF TGTGCCAGCTCACCGGGACAGGGAGCTTTCTTT
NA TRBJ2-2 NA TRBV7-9 CASSLAGTDGELFF TGTGCCAGCAGCTTAGCGGGTACTGACGGGGAGCTGTTTTTT
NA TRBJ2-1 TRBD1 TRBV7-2 CASSRQGAHEQFF TGTGCCAGCAGCAGACAGGGGGCCCATGAGCAGTTCTTC
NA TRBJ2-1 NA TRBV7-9 CASSSDRENEQFF TGTGCCAGCAGCTCAGACCGGGAGAATGAGCAGTTCTTC
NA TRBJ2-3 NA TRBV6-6 CASSLSRDSKADTQYF TGTGCCAGCAGTCTCTCTCGGGACTCGAAGGCAGATACGCAGTATTTT
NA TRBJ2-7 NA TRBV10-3 CAISAGAGDAYEQYF TGTGCCATCAGTGCTGGGGCAGGGGATGCCTACGAGCAGTACTTC
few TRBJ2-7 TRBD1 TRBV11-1 CASSFGGQSSYEQYF TGTGCCAGCAGCTTTGGGGGACAGAGCTCCTACGAGCAGTACTTC
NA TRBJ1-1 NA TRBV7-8 CASSSHREGTEAFF TGTGCCAGCAGCTCCCACCGGGAGGGGACTGAAGCTTTCTTT
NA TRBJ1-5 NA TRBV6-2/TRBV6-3 CASSRQVSQPQHF TGTGCCAGCAGCAGACAGGTATCTCAGCCCCAGCATTTT
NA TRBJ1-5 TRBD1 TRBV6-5 CASKDREFNQPQHF TGTGCCAGCAAAGACAGGGAATTCAATCAGCCCCAGCATTTT
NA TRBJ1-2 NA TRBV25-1 CASSEYRGQNYGYTF TGTGCCAGCAGTGAATATCGAGGACAGAACTATGGCTACACCTTC
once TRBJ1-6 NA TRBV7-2 CASSLALRGSSYNSPLHF TGTGCCAGCAGCTTAGCGCTGAGAGGGAGCTCCTATAATTCACCCCTCCACTTT
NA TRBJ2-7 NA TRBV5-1 CASSLDGRQSSF TGCGCCAGCAGCTTGGATGGCAGGCAGTCATCCTTC
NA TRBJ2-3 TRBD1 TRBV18 CASSPPAGGRTDTQYF TGTGCCAGCTCACCACCCGCAGGGGGTCGCACAGATACGCAGTATTTT
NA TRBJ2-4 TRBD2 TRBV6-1 CASSEATSGGDIQYF TGTGCCAGCAGTGAAGCGACTAGCGGGGGGGACATTCAGTACTTC
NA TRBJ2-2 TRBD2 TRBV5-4 CASNKGTSGNTGELFF TGTGCCAGCAACAAGGGGACTAGCGGGAACACCGGGGAGCTGTTTTTT
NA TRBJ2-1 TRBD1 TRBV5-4 CASSPGQGAGFNEQFF TGTGCCAGCAGCCCGGGACAGGGGGCGGGATTCAATGAGCAGTTCTTC
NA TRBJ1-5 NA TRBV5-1 CASSLEGEAHQPQHF TGCGCCAGCAGCTTGGAGGGGGAGGCTCATCAGCCCCAGCATTTT
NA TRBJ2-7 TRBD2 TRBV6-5 CASRLAGDSMSEQYF TGTGCCAGCAGACTAGCGGGAGATTCTATGAGCGAGCAGTACTTC
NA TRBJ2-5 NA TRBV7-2 CASSLARETQYF TGTGCCAGCAGCTTAGCTCGGGAGACCCAGTACTTC
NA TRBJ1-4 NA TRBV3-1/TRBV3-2 CASGNILGIANEKLFF TGTGCCAGCGGAAATATCCTAGGGATAGCTAATGAAAAACTGTTTTTT
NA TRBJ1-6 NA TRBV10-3 CAISETVNSPLHF TGTGCCATCAGTGAAACAGTCAATTCACCCCTCCACTTT